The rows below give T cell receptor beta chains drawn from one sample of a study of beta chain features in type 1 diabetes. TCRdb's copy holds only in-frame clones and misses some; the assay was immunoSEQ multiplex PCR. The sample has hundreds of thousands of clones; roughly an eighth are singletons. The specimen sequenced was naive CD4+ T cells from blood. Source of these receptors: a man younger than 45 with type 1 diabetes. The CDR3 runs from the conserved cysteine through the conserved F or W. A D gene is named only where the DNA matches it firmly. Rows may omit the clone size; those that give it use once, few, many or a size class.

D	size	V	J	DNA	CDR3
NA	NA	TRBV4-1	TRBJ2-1	TGCGCCAGCAGCCAAGGAGTCAATGAGCAGTTCTTC	CASSQGVNEQFF
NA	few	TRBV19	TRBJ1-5	TGTGCCAGTAGTCCCCGTAGACAGTCCAATCAGCCCCAGCATTTT	CASSPRRQSNQPQHF
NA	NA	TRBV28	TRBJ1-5	TGTGCCAGCAGTGGGCAGGCCCATCAGCCCCAGCATTTT	CASSGQAHQPQHF
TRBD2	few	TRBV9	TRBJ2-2	TGTGCCAGCAGCTCCCTGGGACTAGCGGGGGTCACCGGGGAGCTGTTTTTT	CASSSLGLAGVTGELFF
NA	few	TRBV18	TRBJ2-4	TGTGCCAGCTCACCACCTACCCAGGACATTCAGTACTTC	CASSPPTQDIQYF
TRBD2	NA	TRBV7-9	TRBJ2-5	TGTGCCAGCAGCTCTGACGGGACTAGCGGGAGCTTTAAGACCCAGTACTTC	CASSSDGTSGSFKTQYF
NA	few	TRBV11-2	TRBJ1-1	TGTGCCAGCAGCCTGACAGGGAACACTGAAGCTTTCTTT	CASSLTGNTEAFF
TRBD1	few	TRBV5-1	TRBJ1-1	TGCGCCAGCAGCTTGGTACGGGACAGGGTGAACACTGAAGCTTTCTTT	CASSLVRDRVNTEAFF
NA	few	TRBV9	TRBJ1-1	TGTGCCAGCAGCGTAATCCGGGGTGGCACTGAAGCTTTCTTT	CASSVIRGGTEAFF
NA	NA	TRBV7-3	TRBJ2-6	TGTGCCAGCAGCTCTCATCCGGGACAAGCCTCTGGGGCCAACGTCCTGACTTTC	CASSSHPGQASGANVLTF
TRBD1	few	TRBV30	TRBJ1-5	TGTGCCTGGTCCCCGGGGACAGGGTCTCAGCCCCAGCATTTT	CAWSPGTGSQPQHF
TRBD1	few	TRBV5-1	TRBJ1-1	TGCGCCAGCTCGGGACAGGGGAACACTGAAGCTTTCTTT	CASSGQGNTEAFF
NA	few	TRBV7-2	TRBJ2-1	TGTGCCAGCAGCTTAGCAGGCGGGATTTACAATGAGCAGTTCTTC	CASSLAGGIYNEQFF
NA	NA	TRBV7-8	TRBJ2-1	TGTGCCAGCACCCTCCACCGGGACTCGCACGGCGATGAGCAGTTCTTC	CASTLHRDSHGDEQFF
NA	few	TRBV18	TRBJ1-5	TGTGCCAGCTCCCACAAAGGGGAAGATCAGCCCCAGCATTTT	CASSHKGEDQPQHF
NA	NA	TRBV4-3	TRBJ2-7	TGCGCCAGCAGCCAAGATCCAGGGTTTAGCTACGAGCAGTACTTC	CASSQDPGFSYEQYF
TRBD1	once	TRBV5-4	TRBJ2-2	TGTGCCAGCAGCCGGACAGGGGTTAACGGGGAGCTGTTTTTT	CASSRTGVNGELFF
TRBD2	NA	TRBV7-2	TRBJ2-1	TGTGCCAGCAGCTCGACTAGCGGGAGCCATGAGCAGTTCTTC	CASSSTSGSHEQFF
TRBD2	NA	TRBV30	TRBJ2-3	TGCGTAAGCGGGAGGGCGAGCACAGATACGCAGTATTTT	CVSGRASTDTQYF
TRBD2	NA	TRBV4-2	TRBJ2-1	TGTGCCAGCAGCCAAGATCGAAGGGCTAGCGGGAGTTTAAATGAGGATGAGCAGTTCTTC	CASSQDRRASGSLNEDEQFF
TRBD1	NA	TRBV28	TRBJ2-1	TGTGCCAGCATTCAGGGGGATTCCTACAATGAGCAGTTCTTC	CASIQGDSYNEQFF
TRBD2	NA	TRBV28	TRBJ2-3	TGTGCCAGCAGTTCCAGCGGGATTAGCACAGATACGCAGTATTTT	CASSSSGISTDTQYF
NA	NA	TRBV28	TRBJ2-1	TGTGCCAGCAGGCGGGAACCAGTCGATGAGCAGTTCTTC	CASRREPVDEQFF
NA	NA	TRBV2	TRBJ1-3	TGTGCCAGCAGTGTGGGCTACTCTGGAAACACCATATATTTT	CASSVGYSGNTIYF
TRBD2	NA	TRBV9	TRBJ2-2	TGTGCCAGCAGCCCGGGACTAGGCTCCGGGGAGCTGTTTTTT	CASSPGLGSGELFF
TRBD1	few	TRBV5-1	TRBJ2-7	TGCGCCAGCAGCGGGACAGGGGCTAGCTCCTACGAGCAGTACTTC	CASSGTGASSYEQYF
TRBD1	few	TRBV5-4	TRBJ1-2	TGTGCCAGCAGCGCGGGCGGGACAGCCCACTATGGCTACACCTTC	CASSAGGTAHYGYTF